The present T cell receptor (beta chain) was sequenced within a study of T cells after yellow fever vaccination. Study-level results: Weaker overall was a secondary response that nonetheless peaked faster, on day 5 versus 15. One caveat is that FACS-sorted repertoires could contain abundant clonotypes contaminating from the bulk population.

CDR1 MNHEY and CDR2 SMNVEV come from the germline V gene (reference sequence). The CDR3 has 14 residues. V lost 3 bases and J lost 2, with 11 bases in between. TCRdb re-called the 5' RACE reads through MiXCR, storing one row per CDR3 protein. The sample lists just under 30,000 distinct CDR3 sequences; 5% were seen once. This clonotype has ten or more counts. What it binds is unknown. The chain links TRBV27 to TRBJ2-7; tentative D call: TRBD1 (6 bases). The sequences come from CD8+ T cells sorted from PBMCs, collected 10 days after the yellow fever booster vaccination. This clonotype was sampled from a young man who received the YFV17D yellow fever vaccine. The CDR3 nucleotides are TGTGCCAGCAGTTTGTCAGGGGCTACCTACGAGCAGTACTTC. Protein product: CASSLSGATYEQYF.